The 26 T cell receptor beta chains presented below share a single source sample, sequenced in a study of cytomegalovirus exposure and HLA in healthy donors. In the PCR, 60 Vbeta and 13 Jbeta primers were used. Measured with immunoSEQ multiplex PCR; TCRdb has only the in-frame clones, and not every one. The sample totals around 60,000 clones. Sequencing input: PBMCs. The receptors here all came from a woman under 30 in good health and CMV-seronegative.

CDR3 in amino acids: CAIGLSGRDSDEQFF. CDR3 DNA sequence: TGTGCCATCGGTCTTAGCGGGAGGGATTCCGATGAGCAGTTCTTC. The chain links TRBV10-3 to TRBJ2-1, with 11 bases matching TRBD2. V trimming: 8 bases; J trimming: 8 bases; junction bases outside the gene matches: 11. CDR1 is ENHRY, CDR2 SYGVKD, per germline. The CDR3 spans 15 residues.

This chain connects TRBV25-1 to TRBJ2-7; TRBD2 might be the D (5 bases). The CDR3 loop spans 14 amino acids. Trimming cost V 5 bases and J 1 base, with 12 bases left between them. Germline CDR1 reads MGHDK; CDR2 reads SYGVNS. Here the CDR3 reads CASSRGLPSYEQYF. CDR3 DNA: TGTGCCAGCAGTAGAGGACTGCCATCCTACGAGCAGTACTTC.

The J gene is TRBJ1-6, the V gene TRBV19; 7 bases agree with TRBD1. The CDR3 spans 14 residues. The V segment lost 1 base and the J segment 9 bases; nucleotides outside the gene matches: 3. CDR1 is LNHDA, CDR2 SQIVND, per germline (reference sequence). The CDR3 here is CASSIGDSLSPLHF. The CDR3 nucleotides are TGTGCCAGTAGTATAGGGGACAGCCTTTCACCCCTCCACTTT.

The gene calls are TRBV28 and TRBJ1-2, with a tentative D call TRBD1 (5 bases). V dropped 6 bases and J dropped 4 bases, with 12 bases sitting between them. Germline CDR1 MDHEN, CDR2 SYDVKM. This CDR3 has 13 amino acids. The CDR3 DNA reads TGTGCCAGCAGGGGAGCGGGGGGCTATGGCTACACCTTC. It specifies CASRGAGGYGYTF.

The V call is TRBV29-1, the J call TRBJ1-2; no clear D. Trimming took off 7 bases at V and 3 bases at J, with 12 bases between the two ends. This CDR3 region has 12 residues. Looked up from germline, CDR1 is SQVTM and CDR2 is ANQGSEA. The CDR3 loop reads CSAESRHYGYTF. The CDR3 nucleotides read TGCAGCGCCGAGTCCAGGCACTATGGCTACACCTTC.

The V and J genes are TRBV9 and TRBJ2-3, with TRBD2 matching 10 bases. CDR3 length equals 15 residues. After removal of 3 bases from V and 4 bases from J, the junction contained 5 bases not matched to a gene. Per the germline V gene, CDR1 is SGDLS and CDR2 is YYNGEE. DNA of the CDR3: TGTGCCAGCAGCGACCTAGCGGGAGAACCAGATACGCAGTATTTT. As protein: CASSDLAGEPDTQYF.

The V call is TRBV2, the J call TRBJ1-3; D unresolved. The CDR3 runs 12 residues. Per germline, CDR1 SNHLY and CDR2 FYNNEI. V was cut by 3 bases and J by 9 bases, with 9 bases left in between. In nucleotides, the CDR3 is TGTGCCAGCAGTGAGGCGGAACGCACCATATATTTT. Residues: CASSEAERTIYF.

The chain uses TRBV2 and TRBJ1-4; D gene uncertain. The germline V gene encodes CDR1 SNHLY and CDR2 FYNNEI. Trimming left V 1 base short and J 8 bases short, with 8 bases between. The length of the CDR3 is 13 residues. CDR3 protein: CASSEGGEEKLFF. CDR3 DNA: TGTGCCAGCAGTGAAGGAGGAGAAGAAAAACTGTTTTTT.

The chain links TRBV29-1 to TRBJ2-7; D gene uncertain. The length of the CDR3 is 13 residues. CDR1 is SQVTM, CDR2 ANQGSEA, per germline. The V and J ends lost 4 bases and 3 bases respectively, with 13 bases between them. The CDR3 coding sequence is TGCAGCGTTGCGAGCGAGTCAAACTACGAGCAGTACTTC. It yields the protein CSVASESNYEQYF.

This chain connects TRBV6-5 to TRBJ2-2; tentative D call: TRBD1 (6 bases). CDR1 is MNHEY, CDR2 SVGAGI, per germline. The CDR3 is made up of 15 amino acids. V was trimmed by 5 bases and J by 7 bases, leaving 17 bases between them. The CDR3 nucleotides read TGTGCCAGCAGTCTGGTTGGGACACAAGTCGGGGAGCTGTTTTTT. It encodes CASSLVGTQVGELFF.

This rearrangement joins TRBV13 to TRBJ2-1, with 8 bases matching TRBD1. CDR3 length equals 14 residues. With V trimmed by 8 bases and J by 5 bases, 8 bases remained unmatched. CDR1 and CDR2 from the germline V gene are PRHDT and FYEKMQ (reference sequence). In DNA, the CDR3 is TGTGCCAGCTCCGACAGGGGAATTGACAATGAGCAGTTCTTC. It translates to CASSDRGIDNEQFF.

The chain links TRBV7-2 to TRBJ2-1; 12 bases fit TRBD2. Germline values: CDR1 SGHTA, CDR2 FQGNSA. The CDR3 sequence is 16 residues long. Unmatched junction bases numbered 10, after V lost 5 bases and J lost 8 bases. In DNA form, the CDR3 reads TGTGCCAGCAGCAGAAAGACTAGCGGGAGCACCGATGAGCAGTTCTTC. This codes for CASSRKTSGSTDEQFF.

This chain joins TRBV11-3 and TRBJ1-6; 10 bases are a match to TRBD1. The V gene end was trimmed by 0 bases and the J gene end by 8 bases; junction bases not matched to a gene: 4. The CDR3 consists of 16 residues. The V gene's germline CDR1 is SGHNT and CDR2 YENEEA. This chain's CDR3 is CASSLEDRGRDSPLHF. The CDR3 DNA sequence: TGTGCCAGCAGCTTAGAAGACAGGGGGCGAGATTCACCCCTCCACTTT. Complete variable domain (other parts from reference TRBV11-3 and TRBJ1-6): EAGVVQSPRYKIIEKKQPVAFWCNPISGHNTLYWYLQNLGQGPELLIRYENEEAVDDSQLPKDRFSAERLKGVDSTLKIQPAELGDSAVYLCASSLEDRGRDSPLHFGNGTRLTVT.

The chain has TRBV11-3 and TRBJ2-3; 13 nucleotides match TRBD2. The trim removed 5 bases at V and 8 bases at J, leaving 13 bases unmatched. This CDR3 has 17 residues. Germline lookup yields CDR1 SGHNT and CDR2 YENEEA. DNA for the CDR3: TGTGCCAGCAGCACCCGACTAGCGGGGGGTCCCAGGGGTACGCAGTATTTT. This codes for CASSTRLAGGPRGTQYF.

The CDR3 reads CAWRETSVEQYF. The CDR3 nucleotides read TGTGCCTGGAGAGAGACTAGTGTCGAGCAGTACTTC. The V gene is TRBV30, the J gene TRBJ2-7; possibly TRBD2 for D (6 bases). The CDR3 consists of 12 residues. Trimming shortened V by 3 bases and J by 6 bases, and 12 bases separated the two germline ends. Germline CDR1 is GTSNPN and CDR2 is SVGIG (reference sequence). Full variable domain (outside the CDR3, taken from reference TRBV30 and TRBJ2-7): SQTIHQWPATLVQPVGSPLSLECTVEGTSNPNLYWYRQAAGRGLQLLFYSVGIGQISSEVPQNLSASRPQDRQFILSSKKLLLSDSGFYLCAWRETSVEQYFGPGTRLTVT.

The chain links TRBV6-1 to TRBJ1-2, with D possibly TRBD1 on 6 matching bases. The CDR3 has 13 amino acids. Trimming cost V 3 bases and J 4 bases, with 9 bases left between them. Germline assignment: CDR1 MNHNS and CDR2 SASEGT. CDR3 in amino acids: CASSEDSLYGYTF. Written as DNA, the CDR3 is TGTGCCAGCAGTGAGGACAGCCTCTATGGCTACACCTTC.

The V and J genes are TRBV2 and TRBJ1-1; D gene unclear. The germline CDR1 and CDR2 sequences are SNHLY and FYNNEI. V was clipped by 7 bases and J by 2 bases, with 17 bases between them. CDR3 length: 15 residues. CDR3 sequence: CASNVGLGSNTEAFF. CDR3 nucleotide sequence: TGTGCCAGCAATGTTGGTTTGGGCAGTAACACTGAAGCTTTCTTT.

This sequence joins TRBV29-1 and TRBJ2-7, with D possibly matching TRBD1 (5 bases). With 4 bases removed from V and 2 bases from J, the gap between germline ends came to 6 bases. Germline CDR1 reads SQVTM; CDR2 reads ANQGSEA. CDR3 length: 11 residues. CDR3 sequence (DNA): TGCAGCGTTGCAGGGACCTACGAGCAGTACTTC. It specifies CSVAGTYEQYF.

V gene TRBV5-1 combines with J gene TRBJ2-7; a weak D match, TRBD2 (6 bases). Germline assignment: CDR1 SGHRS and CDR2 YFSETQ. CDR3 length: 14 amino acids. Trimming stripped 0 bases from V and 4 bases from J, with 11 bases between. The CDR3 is CASSLAGERYEQYF. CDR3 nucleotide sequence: TGCGCCAGCAGCTTGGCGGGGGAGCGGTACGAGCAGTACTTC. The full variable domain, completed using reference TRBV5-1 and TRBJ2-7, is KAGVTQTPRYLIKTRGQQVTLSCSPISGHRSVSWYQQTPGQGLQFLFEYFSETQRNKGNFPGRFSGRQFSNSRSEMNVSTLELGDSALYLCASSLAGERYEQYFGPGTRLTVT.

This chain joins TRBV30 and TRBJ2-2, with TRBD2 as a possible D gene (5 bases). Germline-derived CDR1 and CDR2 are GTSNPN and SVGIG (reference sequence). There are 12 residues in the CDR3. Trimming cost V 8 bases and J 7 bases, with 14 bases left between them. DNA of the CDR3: TGTGCCCGTGGTGGGAGAAACGGGGAGCTGTTTTTT. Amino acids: CARGGRNGELFF.

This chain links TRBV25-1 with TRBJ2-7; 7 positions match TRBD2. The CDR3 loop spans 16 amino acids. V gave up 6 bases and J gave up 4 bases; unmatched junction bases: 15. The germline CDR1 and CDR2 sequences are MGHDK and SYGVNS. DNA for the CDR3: TGTGCCAGCAGCCACGCGGGGGAGTCCAAGGGGTACGAGCAGTACTTC. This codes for CASSHAGESKGYEQYF.

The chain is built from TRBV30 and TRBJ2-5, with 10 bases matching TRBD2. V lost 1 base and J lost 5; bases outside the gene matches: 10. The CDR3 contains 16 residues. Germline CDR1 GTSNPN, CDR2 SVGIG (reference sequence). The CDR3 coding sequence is TGTGCCTGGAGTGCACGGCTAGCGGGGGCCGGGGAGACCCAGTACTTC. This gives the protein CAWSARLAGAGETQYF.

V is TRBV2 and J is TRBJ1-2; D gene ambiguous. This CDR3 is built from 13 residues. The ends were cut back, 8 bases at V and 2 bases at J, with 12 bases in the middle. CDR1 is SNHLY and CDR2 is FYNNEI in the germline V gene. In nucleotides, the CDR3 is TGTGCCAGCGCCGAGGGAATCAACTATGGCTACACCTTC. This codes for CASAEGINYGYTF.

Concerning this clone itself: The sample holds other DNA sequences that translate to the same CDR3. The CDR3 region has the DNA TGTGCCAGCAGCTTAGGGGGAGGGTCCTACGAGCAGTACTTC. It codes for CASSLGGGSYEQYF. J is TRBJ2-7 and V is TRBV7-9; 7 bases map to TRBD2. This CDR3 spans 14 amino acids. Germline V CDR1 and CDR2: SEHNR, FQNEAQ (reference sequence). The V segment lost 1 base and the J segment 1 base; nucleotides outside the gene matches: 1. Looking up the rest from reference TRBV7-9 and TRBJ2-7 gives the full variable domain: DTGVSQNPRHKITKRGQNVTFRCDPISEHNRLYWYRQTLGQGPEFLTYFQNEAQLEKSRLLSDRFSAERPKGSFSTLEIQRTEQGDSAMYLCASSLGGGSYEQYFGPGTRLTVT.

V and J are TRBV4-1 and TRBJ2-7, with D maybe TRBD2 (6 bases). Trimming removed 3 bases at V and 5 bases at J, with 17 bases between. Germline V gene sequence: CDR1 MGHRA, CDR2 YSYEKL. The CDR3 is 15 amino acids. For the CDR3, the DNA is TGCGCCAGCAGCCAGAGGAATGGAGGGGTGGACGAGCAGTACTTC. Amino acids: CASSQRNGGVDEQYF.

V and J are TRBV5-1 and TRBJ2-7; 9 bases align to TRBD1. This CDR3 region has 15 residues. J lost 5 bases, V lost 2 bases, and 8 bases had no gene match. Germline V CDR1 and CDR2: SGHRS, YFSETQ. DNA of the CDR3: TGCGCCAGCAGCTTAGCGGGACAGGGTCTCGACGAGCAGTACTTC. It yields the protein CASSLAGQGLDEQYF.